Here is one TCR beta chain with its context. Its target is unknown. The length of the CDR3 is 15 residues. Per germline, CDR1 SEHNR and CDR2 FQNEAQ (reference sequence). Deletions cut 3 bases from V and 7 bases from J, with 19 bases between. This record belongs to a study of cytomegalovirus exposure and HLA in healthy donors. Across the whole study: Prior work identified 100 million to 130 million unique TCR beta sequences in 150 million to 200 million T cells.

Notes on the study in general: Usually a TCR sequence was rare, but some public TCRs were found in many donors. Analyzed later, most CMV-associated TCR beta chains appeared HLA-restricted.

The primer mix had 60 Vbeta and 13 Jbeta primers. The data were produced by immunoSEQ multiplex PCR, yet TCRdb's version contains in-frame clones alone and is incomplete. The sample gives under 100,000 clones, more than 60% of which show up once; 5.9% is in the top ten. The sequence came from a man aged 18 to 29 in good health and CMV-seropositive. The rearrangement joins TRBV7-9 to TRBJ2-7, with D perhaps TRBD1 (6 bases). Sample: PBMCs. The DNA of the CDR3 is TGTGCCAGCAGCTTTGGACAGACTCCTATTTCGGAGCAGTACTTC. This sequence encodes CASSFGQTPISEQYF.